A single sample gave rise to the 11 T cell receptor beta chains below, sequenced in a study of regulatory T cells in long-lasting Graves disease. Regarding time point: newly diagnosed GD, antithyroid drugs for less than 3 months. Following extraction of RNA from PBMCs, that RNA was used to make the TCR library. HTBI primers from iRepertoire and Arm-PCR of CDR3 regions yielded the TCR beta libraries. TCRdb independently ran MiXCR on the multiplex PCR reads; one entry per CDR3 protein. This table holds about 350,000 distinct CDR3 sequences, 16% found once. These sequences were also reported in another study, on T cells in Graves' hyperthyroidism and ophthalmopathy.

The sample was peripheral blood mononuclear cells (PBMCs), taken at new diagnosis, from a patient treated with antithyroid drugs. The receptor source for this set is a man in his forties with Graves disease.

This clonotype showed up just a few times. V and J are TRBV7-3 and TRBJ2-1; D gene uncertain. The CDR3 runs 15 residues. Per the germline V gene, CDR1 is SGHTA and CDR2 is FQGTGA. Trimming pared 1 base from V and 4 bases from J, leaving 11 bases between. CDR3 loop: CASSLNRELYNEQFF. The CDR3 bases are TGTGCCAGCAGCTTAAACAGAGAGTTGTACAATGAGCAGTTCTTC.

The sample holds many counts of this clonotype. The CDR3 DNA sequence: TGTGCCAGCAGCTTAGTCGGCGGGGGACCTAACGATGAGCAGTTCTTC. This translates into CASSLVGGGPNDEQFF. The chain joins TRBV11-3 to TRBJ2-1, with 7 bases that match TRBD2. Unmatched junction bases numbered 11, after V lost 1 base and J lost 8 bases. The CDR3 is 16 residues long. Germline V lookup: CDR1 SGHNT, CDR2 YENEEA.

This clonotype has just a few counts. The CDR3 spells CASSLGSGQGNYEQYF. CDR3 coding DNA: TGTGCCAGCAGCTTAGGGTCGGGACAGGGCAACTACGAGCAGTACTTC. This chain joins TRBV7-9 and TRBJ2-7; TRBD1 aligns across 9 bases. The CDR3 consists of 16 residues. Unmatched junction bases numbered 7, after V lost 1 base and J lost 3 bases. Germline V CDR1 and CDR2: SEHNR, FQNEAQ (reference sequence).

This clonotype was seen at least ten times. This rearrangement joins TRBV9 to TRBJ2-2; D is possibly TRBD1 (6 bases). V shed 5 bases and J shed 1 base, with 12 bases lying between them. This CDR3 has 15 residues. Germline-derived CDR1 and CDR2 are SGDLS and YYNGEE. CDR3 region: CASSSTGMNTGELFF. Here the CDR3 DNA reads TGTGCCAGCAGTTCTACAGGGATGAACACCGGGGAGCTGTTTTTT.

This clonotype has ten or more counts. The genes are TRBV19 and TRBJ1-1; unclear D gene. The CDR3 runs 14 residues. Germline V gene data show CDR1 as LNHDA and CDR2 as SQIVND (reference sequence). V lost 0 bases and J lost 0, with 5 bases in between. The CDR3 region is CASSIDSLNTEAFF. CDR3 in DNA: TGTGCCAGTAGTATAGACAGCTTGAACACTGAAGCTTTCTTT.

This clonotype occurred many times. The rearrangement uses TRBV30 and TRBJ1-1; 7 positions agree with TRBD1. V was clipped by 1 base and J by 9 bases; unmatched bases: 8. The CDR3 covers 13 residues. The V gene's germline CDR1 is GTSNPN and CDR2 SVGIG (reference sequence). CDR3: CAWSGGGGPQAFF. For the CDR3, the DNA is TGTGCCTGGAGTGGGGGAGGGGGCCCGCAAGCTTTCTTT.

This clonotype was counted many times. The chain couples TRBV18 to TRBJ1-1; TRBD1 might be the D (5 bases). The CDR3 spans 13 residues. V was clipped by 5 bases and J by 3 bases, with 10 bases between them. Per germline, CDR1 KGHSH and CDR2 LQKENI. The DNA for the CDR3 is TGTGCCAGCTCATTGGGGCCGGACACTGAAGCTTTCTTT. Protein product: CASSLGPDTEAFF. Combining the CDR3 with reference TRBV18 and TRBJ1-1 gives the whole variable domain NAGVMQNPRHLVRRRGQEARLRCSPMKGHSHVYWYRQLPEEGLKFMVYLQKENIIDESGMPKERFSAEFPKEGPSILRIQQVVRGDSAAYFCASSLGPDTEAFFGQGTRLTVV.

The chain joins TRBV6-1 to TRBJ2-7; D may be TRBD2 (6 bases). Trimming took 5 bases from V and 0 from J, leaving 11 bases between them. Germline-derived CDR1 and CDR2 are MNHNS and SASEGT. The CDR3 consists of 14 residues. The CDR3 protein is CASSYGGYSYEQYF. Written as DNA, the CDR3 is TGTGCCAGCAGTTACGGGGGTTACTCCTACGAGCAGTACTTC.

For this clonotype: The CDR3 ends on some other residue instead of the conserved phenylalanine or tryptophan, so this is likely a read error. The V call is TRBV20-1, the J call TRBJ1-6, with a weak D call TRBD1 (5 bases). V was cut by 3 bases and J by 11 bases, with 14 bases left in between. This CDR3 is 13 amino acids long. CDR1 DFQATT and CDR2 SNEGSKA come from the germline V gene (reference sequence). CDR3 in DNA: TGCAGTGCTAGTAAGGGGCTAGTGACACCCCTCCACCTT. This codes for CSASKGLVTPLHL.

This clonotype was seen repeatedly, ten times or more. This sequence joins TRBV12-5 and TRBJ1-1; 8 nucleotides align to TRBD1. The V segment lost 4 bases and the J segment 4 bases; nucleotides outside the gene matches: 8. Looked up from germline, CDR1 is LGHNT and CDR2 is FRNRAP. The CDR3 has 15 amino acids. DNA for the CDR3: TGTGCTAGTGGTTCAAACAGGGGGATGGGCACTGAAGCTTTCTTT. This translates into CASGSNRGMGTEAFF. Supplemented by reference TRBV12-5 and TRBJ1-1, the full variable domain reads DARVTQTPRHKVTEMGQEVTMRCQPILGHNTVFWYRQTMMQGLELLAYFRNRAPLDDSGMPKDRFSAEMPDATLATLKIQPSEPRDSAVYFCASGSNRGMGTEAFFGQGTRLTVV.

This clonotype was seen many times. The chain combines TRBV7-2 with TRBJ2-5, with 11 bases matching TRBD2. Germline V gene data show CDR1 as SGHTA and CDR2 as FQGNSA. Trimming cost V 3 bases and J 5 bases; bases outside gene matches: 8. The CDR3 runs to 16 residues. The CDR3 nucleotides read TGTGCCAGCAGCTTTATTAGCGGGGGGGCCTGGGAGACCCAGTACTTC. As protein: CASSFISGGAWETQYF.